Presented here are 21 T cell receptor beta chains from one specimen sequenced in a study of STAT5B mutations in CD4+ large granular lymphocyte leukemia. The assay was immunoSEQ multiplex PCR, and TCRdb's table has in-frame clones only and misses some. Here the sample spans under 25,000 clones, 74% being singletons. Sequenced input: CD4+ T cells from blood buffy coats. These TCRs come from a human donor in good health.

This clone has a handful of counts. V gene TRBV23-1 combines with J gene TRBJ2-7; D is unclear. TRBV23-1 is noted as an ORF with a role that remains uncertain. Trimming removed 11 bases from V and 2 bases from J, with 25 bases in between. The CDR3 is 16 amino acids. The chain's CDR3 is CARVNSRPTHTYEQYF. DNA of the CDR3: TGCGCCCGGGTTAACTCCAGGCCAACCCATACCTACGAGCAGTACTTC.

The chain recombines TRBV5-1 with TRBJ2-6; TRBD1 matches at 9 bases. The CDR3 is made up of 19 amino acids. V trimming: 4 bases; J trimming: 0 bases; junction bases outside the gene matches: 11. The V gene's germline CDR1 is SGHRS and CDR2 YFSETQ. CDR3 region: CASSPMPGQGSSGANVLTF. CDR3 nucleotide sequence: TGCGCCAGCAGCCCTATGCCTGGACAGGGGAGCTCTGGGGCCAACGTCCTGACTTTC.

The J gene is TRBJ2-3, the V gene TRBV11-1; 9 bases are a match to TRBD2. V shed 7 bases and J 6 bases; nucleotides not matched to a gene: 17. Germline V gene sequence: CDR1 SGHAT, CDR2 FQDESV (reference sequence). This CDR3 has 17 residues. The CDR3 reads CASTLGLRLAEEDTQYF. The CDR3, as DNA: TGTGCCAGCACCCTGGGTCTCCGACTAGCGGAGGAGGATACGCAGTATTTT.

This clone occurred a few times. The rearrangement joins TRBV6-5 to TRBJ1-5, with a tentative D call TRBD1 (5 bases). CDR3 length: 14 residues. The V and J ends lost 5 bases and 3 bases respectively, with 11 bases between them. Germline values: CDR1 MNHEY, CDR2 SVGAGI. The CDR3 region has the DNA TGTGCCAGCAGTGAGGGGTGGGCCAATCAGCCCCAGCATTTT. It codes for CASSEGWANQPQHF.

V gene TRBV18 combines with J gene TRBJ1-3, with D perhaps matching TRBD1 (6 bases). The CDR3 loop spans 17 amino acids. V was shortened by 4 bases and J by 0 bases, with 16 bases between the two germline ends. Germline loops: CDR1 KGHSH, CDR2 LQKENI. CDR3 DNA: TGTGCCAGCTCACGGGGGACACTCGATAGCTCTGGAAACACCATATATTTT. It codes for CASSRGTLDSSGNTIYF.

This clone was recorded a few times. The V call is TRBV11-2, the J call TRBJ1-1; no clear D. The CDR3 length is 12 residues. The V end lost 3 bases, the J end lost 0 bases, and 2 bases lay between the germline ends. Germline V gene data show CDR1 as SGHAT and CDR2 as FQNNGV. The CDR3: CASSLLNTEAFF. CDR3 sequence (DNA): TGTGCCAGCAGCTTGCTGAACACTGAAGCTTTCTTT.

J is TRBJ2-3 and V is TRBV9, with D perhaps TRBD1 (6 bases). V was cut by 4 bases and J by 0 bases, with 12 bases left in between. This CDR3 contains 15 residues. Looked up from germline, CDR1 is SGDLS and CDR2 is YYNGEE. CDR3 coding DNA: TGTGCCAGCAGCTCTGGGACAAGGAGCACAGATACGCAGTATTTT. It is translated as CASSSGTRSTDTQYF.

The chain combines TRBV28 with TRBJ1-1; no reliable D call. Germline loops: CDR1 MDHEN, CDR2 SYDVKM. Trimming removed 3 bases from V and 11 bases from J, with 10 bases in between. The CDR3 is 11 residues long. The CDR3, as DNA: TGTGCCAGCAGTTTGAGGGAAATCGCTTTCTTT. Protein product: CASSLREIAFF.

The V and J genes are TRBV11-2 and TRBJ1-1, with 7 bases aligning to TRBD1. The trim removed 4 bases at V and 0 bases at J, leaving 8 bases unmatched. In germline, CDR1 is SGHAT, CDR2 FQNNGV. There are 16 residues in the CDR3. CDR3 sequence (DNA): TGTGCCAGCAGCTCTAGGACAGGACGGGTGAACACTGAAGCTTTCTTT. Its protein product is CASSSRTGRVNTEAFF.

The CDR3 loop reads CASSTWGGWNTEAFF. As DNA, the CDR3 is TGTGCCAGCAGCACCTGGGGGGGTTGGAACACTGAAGCTTTCTTT. The rearrangement links TRBV5-4 to TRBJ1-1; maybe TRBD1 (5 bases). CDR1 and CDR2 from the germline V gene are SGHNT and YYREEE (reference sequence). The CDR3 is made up of 15 amino acids. V gave up 4 bases and J gave up 1 base, with 14 bases separating them. The complete variable domain, with remaining parts taken from reference TRBV5-4 and TRBJ1-1, reads ETGVTQSPTHLIKTRGQQVTLRCSSQSGHNTVSWYQQALGQGPQFIFQYYREEENGRGNFPPRFSGLQFPNYSSELNVNALELDDSALYLCASSTWGGWNTEAFFGQGTRLTVV.

Here the CDR3 reads CASSRDRVNQPQHF. The CDR3 bases are TGTGCCAGCAGTCGGGACAGGGTCAATCAGCCCCAGCATTTT. The chain uses TRBV6-1 and TRBJ1-5; 9 bases are a match to TRBD1. This CDR3 is 14 amino acids long. V was clipped by 5 bases and J by 3 bases; unmatched bases: 2. Germline V gives CDR1 MNHNS, CDR2 SASEGT.

The V and J genes are TRBV5-4 and TRBJ2-5; D gene unclear. CDR1 is SGHNT, CDR2 YYREEE, per germline (reference sequence). This CDR3 is built from 14 residues. The ends were cut back, 0 bases at V and 9 bases at J, with 15 bases in the middle. CDR3 nucleotides: TGTGCCAGCAGCTTGGAATCTCCCCCAAGGGCCCAGTACTTC. Translating gives CASSLESPPRAQYF.

The V gene is TRBV25-1, the J gene TRBJ1-1, with a tentative D call TRBD1 (5 bases). Germline V gives CDR1 MGHDK, CDR2 SYGVNS. The CDR3 is made up of 13 amino acids. Trimming left V 8 bases short and J 3 bases short, with 13 bases between. The DNA for the CDR3 is TGTGCCAGCTCCCACGGAGGGGACACTGAAGCTTTCTTT. Its protein is CASSHGGDTEAFF.

J is TRBJ2-2 and V is TRBV6-5; the D gene could be TRBD1 or TRBD2 (6 bases each). Germline values: CDR1 MNHEY, CDR2 SVGAGI. This CDR3 region has 15 residues. Trimming took 10 bases from V and 4 from J, leaving 19 bases between them. The CDR3 nucleotides are TGTGCCACCTCGGGTGGGGGGCGCGGCACCGGGGAGCTGTTTTTT. This encodes CATSGGGRGTGELFF.

This rearrangement joins TRBV11-2 to TRBJ2-5; the D gene is possibly TRBD2 (5 bases). V dropped 1 base and J dropped 0 bases, with 12 bases sitting between them. The CDR3 covers 16 residues. In germline, CDR1 is SGHAT, CDR2 FQNNGV. In DNA, the CDR3 is TGTGCCAGCAGCTTAGGAGCAGGCGGGTACCAAGAGACCCAGTACTTC. Protein sequence: CASSLGAGGYQETQYF.

The chain employs TRBV28 and TRBJ1-4, with D maybe TRBD1 (6 bases). Germline lookup yields CDR1 MDHEN and CDR2 SYDVKM. There are 16 residues in the CDR3. Trimming cost V 2 bases and J 4 bases, with 14 bases left between them. The CDR3 spells CASSLGGQLFNEKLFF. In DNA, the CDR3 is TGTGCCAGCAGTTTAGGGGGGCAATTGTTTAATGAAAAACTGTTTTTT. Together with reference TRBV28 and TRBJ1-4, the CDR3 gives the full variable domain: DVKVTQSSRYLVKRTGEKVFLECVQDMDHENMFWYRQDPGLGLRLIYFSYDVKMKEKGDIPEGYSVSREKKERFSLILESASTNQTSMYLCASSLGGQLFNEKLFFGSGTQLSVL.

This clone was seen a single time. The chain joins TRBV18 to TRBJ1-4; no definite D call. Trimming pared 2 bases from V and 0 bases from J, leaving 10 bases between. Germline assignment: CDR1 KGHSH and CDR2 LQKENI. This CDR3 contains 16 residues. Here the CDR3 reads CASSPFPPATNEKLFF. As DNA, the CDR3 is TGTGCCAGCTCACCATTTCCGCCGGCAACTAATGAAAAACTGTTTTTT.

The sample holds one count of this clone. The chain carries TRBV28 and TRBJ2-7, with 8 bases aligning to TRBD1. J gave up 1 base and V 2 bases, and 10 bases lay outside the gene matches. CDR1 and CDR2 from the germline V gene are MDHEN and SYDVKM. CDR3 length: 17 amino acids. DNA of the CDR3: TGTGCCAGCAGTTTAAGGACAGGGCGAAGCTTTTCCTACGAGCAGTACTTC. This codes for CASSLRTGRSFSYEQYF.

The table lists this clone with a count of one. CDR3 residues: CASSSTGGRGSYEQYV. The CDR3, as DNA: TGTGCCAGCAGTTCGACAGGGGGCAGGGGCTCCTACGAGCAGTACGTC. The chain employs TRBV6-6 and TRBJ2-7, with TRBD1 matching 10 bases. The CDR3 runs 16 residues. Germline V gene lookup returns CDR1 MNHNY and CDR2 SVGAGI (reference sequence). V lost 4 bases and J lost 0; bases outside the gene matches: 6.

The V and J genes are TRBV7-3 and TRBJ1-3, with D possibly being TRBD1 (5 bases). Trimming shortened V by 0 bases and J by 2 bases, and 11 bases separated the two germline ends. From germline, CDR1 is SGHTA and CDR2 FQGTGA. The CDR3 loop spans 16 amino acids. In DNA form, the CDR3 reads TGTGCCAGCAGCTTAACAGGCAGGGCTCCTGGAAACACCATATATTTT. Amino acid sequence: CASSLTGRAPGNTIYF.

The rearrangement uses TRBV28 and TRBJ2-5; D remains ambiguous. Germline-derived CDR1 and CDR2 are MDHEN and SYDVKM. This CDR3 is built from 12 residues. Trimming took 1 base from V and 5 from J, leaving 5 bases between them. CDR3: CASSLLGETQYF. As DNA, the CDR3 is TGTGCCAGCAGTTTATTGGGGGAGACCCAGTACTTC.